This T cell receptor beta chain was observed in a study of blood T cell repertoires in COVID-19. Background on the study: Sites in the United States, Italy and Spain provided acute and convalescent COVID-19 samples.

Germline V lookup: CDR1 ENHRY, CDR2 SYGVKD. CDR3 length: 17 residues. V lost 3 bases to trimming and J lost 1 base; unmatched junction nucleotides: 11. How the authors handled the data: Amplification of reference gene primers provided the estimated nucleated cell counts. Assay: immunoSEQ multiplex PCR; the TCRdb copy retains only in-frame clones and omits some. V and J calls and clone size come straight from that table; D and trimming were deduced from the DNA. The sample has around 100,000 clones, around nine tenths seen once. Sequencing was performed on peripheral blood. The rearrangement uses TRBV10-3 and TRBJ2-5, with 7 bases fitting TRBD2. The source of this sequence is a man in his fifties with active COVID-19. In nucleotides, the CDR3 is TGTGCCATCAGTGAAAGGGTGGCTAGCGGCCCCCAAGAGACCCAGTACTTC. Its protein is CAISERVASGPQETQYF.